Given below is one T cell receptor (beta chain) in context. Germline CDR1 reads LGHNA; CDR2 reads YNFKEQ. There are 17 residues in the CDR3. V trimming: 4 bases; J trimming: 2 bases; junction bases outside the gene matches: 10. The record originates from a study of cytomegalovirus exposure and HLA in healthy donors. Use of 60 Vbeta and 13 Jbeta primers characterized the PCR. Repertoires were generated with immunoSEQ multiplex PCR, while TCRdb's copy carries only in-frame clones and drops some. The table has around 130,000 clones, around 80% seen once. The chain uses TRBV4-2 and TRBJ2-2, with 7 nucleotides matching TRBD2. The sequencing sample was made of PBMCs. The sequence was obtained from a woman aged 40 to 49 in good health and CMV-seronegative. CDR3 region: CASSLTVASGNTGELFF. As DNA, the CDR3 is TGTGCCAGCAGCCTAACTGTGGCTAGCGGTAACACCGGGGAGCTGTTTTTT.